This TCR beta chain is drawn from a study of blood T cell repertoires in COVID-19. Whole-study context: Sites across the United States, Italy and Spain contributed samples from acute and convalescent COVID-19. Nucleic acid was either cDNA or gDNA, and it came from T cells, B-cell-depleted T cells, or PBMCs.

Original data processing: Estimates of nucleated cell counts were drawn from the amplification of reference gene primers. Some clones are missing from TCRdb's copy, which holds only in-frame ones; the method was immunoSEQ multiplex PCR. That table gives V, J and clone size, and the DNA gave D and trimming. This table has approximately 500,000 clones, roughly 85% appearing once. Germline V gene data show CDR1 as LNHDA and CDR2 as SQIVND (reference sequence). This CDR3 region has 17 residues. The ends lost 3 bases at V and 4 bases at J; junction bases unmatched: 15. Sequencing was performed on peripheral blood. The origin of this receptor is a human donor in a cohort sampled during active COVID-19. The rearrangement joins TRBV19 to TRBJ2-7, with TRBD2 identical over 7 bases. This CDR3 is CASSIAAGANFLYEQYF. The CDR3 bases are TGTGCCAGTAGTATCGCGGCGGGAGCAAATTTCCTTTACGAGCAGTACTTC.